This T cell receptor (beta chain) was documented in a study of blood T cell repertoires in COVID-19. Study overall: The United States, Italy and Spain were the sources of the acute and convalescent COVID-19 samples. Sample material is recorded as cDNA or gDNA derived from T cells, B-cell-depleted T cells, or PBMCs.

Source study methods: How many nucleated cells were present was estimated from reference gene primer amplification. Data came from immunoSEQ multiplex PCR; TCRdb stores just in-frame clones and leaves some out. V and J calls and clone size are copied from that table; D and trimming were computed from the DNA. Among roughly 150,000 clones listed, 83% were seen once. CDR1 is SGHRS, CDR2 YFSETQ, per germline. There are 12 residues in the CDR3. V shed 4 bases and J shed 5 bases, with 8 bases lying between them. The receptor was isolated from a woman in her 70s who had recovered from COVID-19. The sample taken for sequencing was peripheral blood. The chain employs TRBV5-1 and TRBJ2-3, with D uncertain. CDR3 loop: CASSPTGDTQYF. CDR3 coding DNA: TGCGCCAGCAGCCCTACCGGAGATACGCAGTATTTT.